This T cell receptor beta chain is drawn from a study of control samples from healthy donors and cancer patients. Regarding this clone: One end of the junction fails to match germline, which may point to a read error.

Generated by immunoSEQ multiplex PCR, the TCRdb table keeps only in-frame clones and is missing some. The sample carries over 150,000 clones, over 90% recorded once. The CDR3 extends over 11 amino acids. Germline assignment: CDR1 SQVTM and CDR2 ANQGSEA. The sequencing sample was made of blood. The origin of this receptor is a woman aged 25 to 39 in good health. The chain is built from TRBV29-1 and TRBJ2-1; weak D call: TRBD1 (6 bases). The CDR3 loop is CSVAENRAQLF. The CDR3 DNA sequence: TGCAGCGTTGCAGAAAACAGGGCCCAACTCTTC.